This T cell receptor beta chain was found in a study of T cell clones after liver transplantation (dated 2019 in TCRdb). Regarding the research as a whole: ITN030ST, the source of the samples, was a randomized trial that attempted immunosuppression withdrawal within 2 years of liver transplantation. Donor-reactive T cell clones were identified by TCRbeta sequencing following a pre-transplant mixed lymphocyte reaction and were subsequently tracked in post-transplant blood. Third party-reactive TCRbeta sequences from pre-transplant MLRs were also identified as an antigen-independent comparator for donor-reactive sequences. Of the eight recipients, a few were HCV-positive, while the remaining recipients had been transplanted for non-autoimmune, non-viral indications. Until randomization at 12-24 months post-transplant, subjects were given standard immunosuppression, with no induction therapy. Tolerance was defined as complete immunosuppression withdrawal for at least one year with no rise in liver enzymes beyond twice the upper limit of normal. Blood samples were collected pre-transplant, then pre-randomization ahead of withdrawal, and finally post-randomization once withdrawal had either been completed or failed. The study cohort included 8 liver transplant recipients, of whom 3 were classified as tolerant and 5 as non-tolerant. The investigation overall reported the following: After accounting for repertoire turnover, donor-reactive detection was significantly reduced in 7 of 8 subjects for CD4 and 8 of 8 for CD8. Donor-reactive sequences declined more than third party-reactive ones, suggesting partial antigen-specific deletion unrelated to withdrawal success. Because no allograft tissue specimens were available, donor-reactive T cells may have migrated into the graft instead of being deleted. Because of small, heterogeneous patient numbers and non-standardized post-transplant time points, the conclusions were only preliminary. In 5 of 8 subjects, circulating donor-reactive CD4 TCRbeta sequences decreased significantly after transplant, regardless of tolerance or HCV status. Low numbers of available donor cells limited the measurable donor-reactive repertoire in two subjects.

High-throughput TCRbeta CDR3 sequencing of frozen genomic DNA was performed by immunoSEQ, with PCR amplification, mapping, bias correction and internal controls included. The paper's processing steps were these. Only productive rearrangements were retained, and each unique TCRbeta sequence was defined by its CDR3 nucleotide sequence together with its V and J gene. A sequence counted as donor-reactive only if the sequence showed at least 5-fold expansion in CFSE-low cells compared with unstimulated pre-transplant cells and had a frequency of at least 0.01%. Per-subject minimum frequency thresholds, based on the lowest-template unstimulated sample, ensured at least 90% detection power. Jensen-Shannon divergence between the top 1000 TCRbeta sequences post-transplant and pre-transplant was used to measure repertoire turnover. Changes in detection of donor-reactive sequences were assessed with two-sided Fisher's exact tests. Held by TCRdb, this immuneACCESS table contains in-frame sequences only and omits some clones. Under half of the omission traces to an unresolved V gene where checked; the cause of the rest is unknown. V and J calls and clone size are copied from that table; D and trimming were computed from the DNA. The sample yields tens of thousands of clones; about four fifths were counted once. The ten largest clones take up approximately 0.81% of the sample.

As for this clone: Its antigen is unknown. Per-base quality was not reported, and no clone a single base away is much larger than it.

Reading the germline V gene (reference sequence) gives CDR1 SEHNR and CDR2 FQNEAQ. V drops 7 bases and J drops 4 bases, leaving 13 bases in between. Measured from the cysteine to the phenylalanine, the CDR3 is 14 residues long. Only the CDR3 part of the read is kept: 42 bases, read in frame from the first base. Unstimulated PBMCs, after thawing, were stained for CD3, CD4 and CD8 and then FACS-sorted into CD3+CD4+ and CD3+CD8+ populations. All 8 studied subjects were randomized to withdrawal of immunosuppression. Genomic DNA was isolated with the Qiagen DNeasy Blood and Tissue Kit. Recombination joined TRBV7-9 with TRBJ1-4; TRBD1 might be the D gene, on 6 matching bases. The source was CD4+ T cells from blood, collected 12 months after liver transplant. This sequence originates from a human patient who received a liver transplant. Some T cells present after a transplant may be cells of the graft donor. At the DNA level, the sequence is TGTGCCAGCACCCAGGACAGACTTAATGAAAAACTGTTTTTT. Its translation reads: CASTQDRLNEKLFF.